What follows are 23 T cell receptor beta chains derived from one specimen sequenced in a study of blood T cell repertoires in COVID-19. Assay: immunoSEQ multiplex PCR; the TCRdb copy retains only in-frame clones and omits some. Here the sample spans over 130,000 clones, about 80% being singletons. The specimen sequenced was peripheral blood. Every receptor here comes from a woman aged 60-70 years with acute or convalescent COVID-19.

The rearrangement uses TRBV10-3 and TRBJ2-7, with TRBD1 identical over 9 bases. This CDR3 comprises 13 residues. Germline V gene data show CDR1 as ENHRY and CDR2 as SYGVKD. J was trimmed by 2 bases and V by 8 bases; bases with no gene match: 4. In DNA form, the CDR3 reads TGTGCCATCGGGGGACAGGGCACCTACGAGCAGTACTTC. Protein product: CAIGGQGTYEQYF.

This chain links TRBV19 with TRBJ2-3, with D possibly TRBD1 on 6 matching bases. Deletions cut 9 bases from V and 1 base from J, with 8 bases between. The CDR3 runs 12 residues. Germline V gene lookup returns CDR1 LNHDA and CDR2 SQIVND (reference sequence). As DNA, the CDR3 is TGTGCCAGCAGGGGCGGCACAGATACGCAGTATTTT. This gives the protein CASRGGTDTQYF. Based on the CDR3 plus reference TRBV19 and TRBJ2-3, the full variable domain is DGGITQSPKYLFRKEGQNVTLSCEQNLNHDAMYWYRQDPGQGLRLIYYSQIVNDFQKGDIAEGYSVSREKKESFPLTVTSAQKNPTAFYLCASRGGTDTQYFGPGTRLTVL.

V and J are TRBV14 and TRBJ1-4; TRBD1 matches 9 bases. Germline assignment: CDR1 SGHDN and CDR2 FVKESK. This CDR3 region has 15 residues. Trimming at V came to 1 base and at J to 4 bases, leaving 1 base not matched to a gene. The CDR3 DNA reads TGTGCCAGCAGCCAAGGGGACAGGGTTAATGAAAAACTGTTTTTT. It yields the protein CASSQGDRVNEKLFF.

The genes are TRBV10-2 and TRBJ2-1, with 9 bases fitting TRBD2. Germline V gives CDR1 WSHSY, CDR2 SAAADI. This CDR3 spans 15 amino acids. After removal of 3 bases from V and 5 bases from J, the junction contained 5 bases not matched to a gene. The CDR3 sequence: CASSDKAGGHNEQFF. DNA of the CDR3: TGCGCCAGCAGTGATAAAGCGGGGGGACACAATGAGCAGTTCTTC.

The chain recombines TRBV6-5 with TRBJ2-7, with 10 bases matching TRBD1. The junction had 4 bases not matched to a gene; V was cut back by 2 bases and J by 3 bases. CDR1 and CDR2 (germline): MNHEY, SVGAGI. The CDR3 has 15 residues. Here the CDR3 reads CASSYRQGAIYEQYF. The CDR3 DNA reads TGTGCCAGCAGTTACCGACAGGGGGCGATCTACGAGCAGTACTTC.

Regarding this clone: It may be a read error: a sequence one base away is much more abundant. This chain connects TRBV2 to TRBJ1-2; D uncertain. Germline CDR1 SNHLY, CDR2 FYNNEI. Between the trimmed V and J ends, which lost 6 bases and 8 bases, there was a span of 16 bases. There are 13 residues in the CDR3. Here the CDR3 reads CASREGYSNGYTF. Here the CDR3 DNA reads TGTGCCAGCAGGGAGGGATACTCGAACGGCTACACCTTC. The variable domain in full, completed from reference TRBV2 and TRBJ1-2, reads EPEVTQTPSHQVTQMGQEVILRCVPISNHLYFYWYRQILGQKVEFLVSFYNNEISEKSEIFDDQFSVERPDGSNFTLKIRSTKLEDSAMYFCASREGYSNGYTFGSGTRLTVV.

This chain connects TRBV5-8 to TRBJ2-3; D ambiguous. Trimming shortened V by 4 bases and J by 0 bases, and 9 bases separated the two germline ends. This CDR3 has 14 residues. Germline V gene lookup returns CDR1 SGHTS and CDR2 YDEGEE. The CDR3 here is CASSREPSTDTQYF. The CDR3 DNA reads as TGTGCCAGCAGCCGAGAACCTAGCACAGATACGCAGTATTTT.

The chain joins TRBV28 to TRBJ2-3, with 7 bases aligning to TRBD2. This CDR3 contains 15 residues. V lost 3 bases to trimming and J lost 8 bases; unmatched junction nucleotides: 11. Germline V gives CDR1 MDHEN, CDR2 SYDVKM. Here the CDR3 reads CASSFLAGELVTQYF. As DNA, the CDR3 is TGTGCCAGCAGTTTCCTGGCGGGAGAACTCGTTACGCAGTATTTT.

The rearrangement links TRBV2 to TRBJ1-2; 8 bases line up with TRBD1. V trimming: 6 bases; J trimming: 5 bases; junction bases outside the gene matches: 8. The CDR3 is 14 amino acids. Germline-derived CDR1 and CDR2 are SNHLY and FYNNEI. In DNA, the CDR3 is TGTGCCAGCAGCCGTCTACAGGGGGGATATGGCTACACCTTC. Translated: CASSRLQGGYGYTF.

The rearrangement joins TRBV30 to TRBJ2-2; maybe TRBD2 (5 bases). V was trimmed by 0 bases and J by 8 bases, leaving 13 bases between them. There are 14 residues in the CDR3. Germline assignment: CDR1 GTSNPN and CDR2 SVGIG (reference sequence). CDR3 loop: CAWSVRLPGGELFF. CDR3 DNA sequence: TGTGCCTGGAGTGTGCGGCTACCGGGAGGGGAGCTGTTTTTT.

This chain uses TRBV5-8 with TRBJ1-2; 12 bases match TRBD1. This CDR3 has 18 amino acids. Germline V CDR1 and CDR2: SGHTS, YDEGEE. Trimming at V came to 4 bases and at J to 8 bases, leaving 18 bases not matched to a gene. The CDR3 protein is CASSPKPGTGGERGGYTF. The CDR3 DNA sequence: TGTGCCAGCAGCCCTAAACCCGGGACAGGGGGCGAACGAGGAGGCTACACCTTC.

The chain links TRBV5-1 to TRBJ2-7; 11 positions agree with TRBD1. The CDR3 has 14 residues. In germline, CDR1 is SGHRS, CDR2 YFSETQ. V was clipped by 7 bases and J by 4 bases; unmatched bases: 7. CDR3 DNA sequence: TGCGCCAGCCGAGACGGGACAGGGGGATACGAGCAGTACTTC. It is translated as CASRDGTGGYEQYF.

The chain links TRBV9 to TRBJ2-2, with 8 positions matching TRBD2. The germline CDR1 and CDR2 sequences are SGDLS and YYNGEE. V dropped 4 bases and J dropped 4; count of bases not matched to a gene: 9. The CDR3 contains 16 residues. This CDR3 is CASSPQRESGTGELFF. DNA of the CDR3: TGTGCCAGCAGCCCTCAGCGGGAGTCTGGCACCGGGGAGCTGTTTTTT.

CDR3 bases: TGTGCCAGCAGCCCTTCCCAGGGTCACGAGCAGTACTTC. Translated, it gives CASSPSQGHEQYF. The chain recombines TRBV3-1 (or the pseudogene TRBV3-2) with TRBJ2-7; a possible D gene is TRBD1 (5 bases). The CDR3 loop spans 13 amino acids. V was trimmed by 4 bases and J by 5 bases, leaving 12 bases between them. The germline V gene has CDR1 LGHDT and CDR2 YNNKEL (reference sequence).

The rearrangement joins TRBV11-2 to TRBJ2-1; D ambiguous. Germline V gene sequence: CDR1 SGHAT, CDR2 FQNNGV. The CDR3 contains 13 residues. The V and J ends lost 2 bases and 9 bases respectively, with 11 bases between them. The CDR3: CASSLKERLEQFF. In nucleotides, the CDR3 is TGTGCCAGCAGCTTAAAAGAGAGGCTTGAGCAGTTCTTC.

This chain uses TRBV5-4 with TRBJ1-1, with a weak D call TRBD1 (6 bases). The germline V gene has CDR1 SGHNT and CDR2 YYREEE (reference sequence). The CDR3 covers 18 residues. With 1 base removed from V and 0 bases from J, the gap between germline ends came to 19 bases. The CDR3 DNA reads TGTGCCAGCAGCTTGCCGGGAGGGGGAGGGCGGATGAACACTGAAGCTTTCTTT. Protein product: CASSLPGGGGRMNTEAFF.

The V gene is TRBV28, the J gene TRBJ1-4; a possible D gene is TRBD1 (5 bases). Germline V gene sequence: CDR1 MDHEN, CDR2 SYDVKM. This CDR3 region has 14 residues. Trimming removed 10 bases from V and 0 bases from J, with 12 bases in between. The CDR3 here is CATRQTSTNEKLFF. CDR3 DNA: TGTGCCACCCGACAGACCTCAACTAATGAAAAACTGTTTTTT.

The rearrangement uses TRBV19 and TRBJ2-7; D is perhaps TRBD2 (7 bases). The CDR3 sequence is 14 residues long. The V end lost 5 bases, the J end lost 4 bases, and 15 bases lay between the germline ends. Germline CDR1 and CDR2: LNHDA and SQIVND (reference sequence). DNA for the CDR3: TGTGCCAGTAGTGCCGAGGGAGGGGGGTACGAGCAGTACTTC. Encoded protein: CASSAEGGGYEQYF.

The genes are TRBV7-2 and TRBJ2-7, with a tentative D call TRBD1 (6 bases). The germline gives CDR1 SGHTA, CDR2 FQGNSA. The length of the CDR3 is 12 residues. Deletions cut 5 bases from V and 12 bases from J, with 17 bases between. The CDR3 is CASSLQQGRVYF. The CDR3 DNA is TGTGCCAGCAGCCTACAACAGGGAAGGGTGTACTTC.

This chain uses TRBV19 with TRBJ1-5; no definite D call. Deletions cut 6 bases from V and 3 bases from J, with 21 bases between. The germline V gene has CDR1 LNHDA and CDR2 SQIVND (reference sequence). The CDR3 is 17 amino acids. DNA for the CDR3: TGTGCCAGTAGCCTCCCCCCAACATGGTCGTACAATCAGCCCCAGCATTTT. Residues: CASSLPPTWSYNQPQHF. The variable domain in full, completed from reference TRBV19 and TRBJ1-5, reads DGGITQSPKYLFRKEGQNVTLSCEQNLNHDAMYWYRQDPGQGLRLIYYSQIVNDFQKGDIAEGYSVSREKKESFPLTVTSAQKNPTAFYLCASSLPPTWSYNQPQHFGDGTRLSIL.

This chain links TRBV10-3 with TRBJ2-3, with D unresolved. The CDR3 loop spans 14 amino acids. Trimming took 2 bases from V and 9 from J, leaving 15 bases between them. Germline CDR1 reads ENHRY; CDR2 reads SYGVKD. The CDR3 is CAISEGLPHGTQYF. CDR3 nucleotide sequence: TGTGCCATCAGTGAGGGCCTCCCCCATGGCACGCAGTATTTT.

J is TRBJ2-3 and V is TRBV27; 8 bases line up with TRBD1. The germline V gene has CDR1 MNHEY and CDR2 SMNVEV (reference sequence). This CDR3 comprises 17 residues. After removal of 1 base from V and 2 bases from J, the junction contained 8 bases not matched to a gene. In nucleotides, the CDR3 is TGTGCCAGCAGTTTATTACATCGGCAGGGGGCCACAGATACGCAGTATTTT. It codes for CASSLLHRQGATDTQYF.

The J gene is TRBJ2-1, the V gene TRBV6-2 or TRBV6-3, with TRBD2 matching 7 bases. Looked up from germline, CDR1 is MNHEY and CDR2 is SVGEGT. The V and J ends lost 2 bases and 5 bases, in that order; junction bases with no gene match: 0. This CDR3 contains 13 residues. The CDR3 here is CASSYLADNEQFF. The CDR3 DNA reads as TGTGCCAGCAGTTACCTAGCGGACAATGAGCAGTTCTTC.